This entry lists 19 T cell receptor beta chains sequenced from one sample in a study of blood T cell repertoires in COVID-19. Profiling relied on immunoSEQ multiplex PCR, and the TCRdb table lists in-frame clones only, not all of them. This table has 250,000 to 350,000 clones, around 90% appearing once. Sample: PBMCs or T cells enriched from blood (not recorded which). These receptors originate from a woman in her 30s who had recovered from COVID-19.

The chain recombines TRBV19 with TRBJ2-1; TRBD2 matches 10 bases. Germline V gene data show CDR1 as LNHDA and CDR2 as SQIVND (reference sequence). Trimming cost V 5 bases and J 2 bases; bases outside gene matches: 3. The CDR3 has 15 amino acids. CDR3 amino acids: CASSDSGRAYNEQFF. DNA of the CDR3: TGTGCCAGTAGTGACAGCGGGAGGGCCTACAATGAGCAGTTCTTC.

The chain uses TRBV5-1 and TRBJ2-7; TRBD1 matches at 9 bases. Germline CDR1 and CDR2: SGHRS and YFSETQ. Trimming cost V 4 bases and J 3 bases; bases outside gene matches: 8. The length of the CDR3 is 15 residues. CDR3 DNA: TGCGCCAGCAGCATTGACAGGGGGAGTTACTACGAGCAGTACTTC. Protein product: CASSIDRGSYYEQYF.

CDR3 protein: CASSGIFTGVISNQPQHF. The CDR3, as DNA: TGTGCCAGCAGTGGGATTTTTACAGGGGTTATAAGCAATCAGCCCCAGCATTTT. This chain connects TRBV6-1 to TRBJ1-5; 7 positions match TRBD1. V lost 4 bases and J lost 1; bases outside the gene matches: 13. CDR1 is MNHNS and CDR2 is SASEGT in the germline V gene. This CDR3 region has 18 residues.

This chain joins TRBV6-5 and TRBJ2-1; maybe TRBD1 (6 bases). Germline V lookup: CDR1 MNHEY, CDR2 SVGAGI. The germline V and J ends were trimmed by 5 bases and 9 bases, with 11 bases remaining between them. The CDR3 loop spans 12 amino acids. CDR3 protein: CASSQGKSEQFF. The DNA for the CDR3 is TGTGCCAGCAGTCAGGGGAAGTCTGAGCAGTTCTTC.

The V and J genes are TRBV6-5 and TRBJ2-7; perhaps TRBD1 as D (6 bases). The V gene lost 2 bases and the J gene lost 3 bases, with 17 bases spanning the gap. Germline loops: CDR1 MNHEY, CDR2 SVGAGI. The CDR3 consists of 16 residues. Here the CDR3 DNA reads TGTGCCAGCAGTTACAGTACAGGGAACGTCCGCTACGAGCAGTACTTC. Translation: CASSYSTGNVRYEQYF.

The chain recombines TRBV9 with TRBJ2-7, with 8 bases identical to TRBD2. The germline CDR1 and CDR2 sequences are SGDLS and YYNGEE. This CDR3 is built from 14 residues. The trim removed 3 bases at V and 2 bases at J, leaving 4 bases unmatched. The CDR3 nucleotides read TGTGCCAGCAGCGATTCTAGCGGGCCCTACGAGCAGTACTTC. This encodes CASSDSSGPYEQYF.

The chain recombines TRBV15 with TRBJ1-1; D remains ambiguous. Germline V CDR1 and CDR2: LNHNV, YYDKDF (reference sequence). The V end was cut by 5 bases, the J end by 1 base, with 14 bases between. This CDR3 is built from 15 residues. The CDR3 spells CATSRAGVRNTEAFF. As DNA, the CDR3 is TGTGCCACCAGCCGAGCCGGAGTCAGGAACACTGAAGCTTTCTTT.

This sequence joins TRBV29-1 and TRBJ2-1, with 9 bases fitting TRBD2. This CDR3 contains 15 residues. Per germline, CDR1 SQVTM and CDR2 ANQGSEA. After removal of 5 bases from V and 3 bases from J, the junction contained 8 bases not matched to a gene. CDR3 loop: CSVCEVAGVYNEQFF. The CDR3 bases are TGCAGCGTTTGTGAGGTAGCGGGAGTCTACAATGAGCAGTTCTTC.

The CDR3 reads CAISESAGVTDTQYF. The DNA of the CDR3 is TGTGCCATCAGTGAGTCGGCAGGGGTCACAGATACGCAGTATTTT. This chain links TRBV10-3 with TRBJ2-3; possibly TRBD1 for D (6 bases). The germline CDR1 and CDR2 sequences are ENHRY and SYGVKD. V was shortened by 0 bases and J by 2 bases, with 9 bases between the two germline ends. The CDR3 is 15 residues long.

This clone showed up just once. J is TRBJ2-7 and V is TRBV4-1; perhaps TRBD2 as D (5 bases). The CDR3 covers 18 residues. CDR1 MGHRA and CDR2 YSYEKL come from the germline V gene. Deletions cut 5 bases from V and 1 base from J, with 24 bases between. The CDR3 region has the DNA TGCGCCAGCAGCTCCGGACTGATCGGGCAAGGAGCGTCCTACGAGCAGTACTTC. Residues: CASSSGLIGQGASYEQYF.

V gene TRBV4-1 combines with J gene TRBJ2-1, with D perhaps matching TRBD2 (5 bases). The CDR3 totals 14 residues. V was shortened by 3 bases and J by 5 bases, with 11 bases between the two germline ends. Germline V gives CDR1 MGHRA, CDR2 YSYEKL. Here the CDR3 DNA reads TGCGCCAGCAGCCACCTAGGGAGAAACAATGAGCAGTTCTTC. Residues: CASSHLGRNNEQFF.

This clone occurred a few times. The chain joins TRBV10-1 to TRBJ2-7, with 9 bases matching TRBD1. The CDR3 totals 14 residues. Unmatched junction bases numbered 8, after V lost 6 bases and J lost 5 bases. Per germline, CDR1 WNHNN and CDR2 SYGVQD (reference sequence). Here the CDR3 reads CASREDRGLNEQYF. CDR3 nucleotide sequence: TGCGCCAGCAGGGAGGACAGGGGATTAAACGAGCAGTACTTC.

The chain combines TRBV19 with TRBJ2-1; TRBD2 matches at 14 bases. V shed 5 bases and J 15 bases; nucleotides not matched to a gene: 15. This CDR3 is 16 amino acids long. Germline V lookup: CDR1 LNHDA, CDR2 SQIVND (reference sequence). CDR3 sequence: CASSSLGTSGSSILFF. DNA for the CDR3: TGTGCCAGTAGTTCTTTAGGGACTAGCGGGAGCTCTATACTGTTCTTC. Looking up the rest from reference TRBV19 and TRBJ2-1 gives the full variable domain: DGGITQSPKYLFRKEGQNVTLSCEQNLNHDAMYWYRQDPGQGLRLIYYSQIVNDFQKGDIAEGYSVSREKKESFPLTVTSAQKNPTAFYLCASSSLGTSGSSILFFGPGTRLTVL.

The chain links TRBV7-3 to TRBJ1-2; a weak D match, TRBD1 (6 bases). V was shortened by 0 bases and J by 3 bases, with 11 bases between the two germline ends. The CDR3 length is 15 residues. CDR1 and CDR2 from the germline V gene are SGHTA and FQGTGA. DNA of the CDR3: TGTGCCAGCAGCTTAACTCCTACAGGGTACTATGGCTACACCTTC. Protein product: CASSLTPTGYYGYTF.

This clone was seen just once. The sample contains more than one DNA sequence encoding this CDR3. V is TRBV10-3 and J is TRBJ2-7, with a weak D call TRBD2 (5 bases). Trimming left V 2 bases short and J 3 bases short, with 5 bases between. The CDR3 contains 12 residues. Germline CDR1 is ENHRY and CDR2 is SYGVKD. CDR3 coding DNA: TGTGCCATCAGTGAGCGGGACTACGAGCAGTACTTC. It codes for CAISERDYEQYF.

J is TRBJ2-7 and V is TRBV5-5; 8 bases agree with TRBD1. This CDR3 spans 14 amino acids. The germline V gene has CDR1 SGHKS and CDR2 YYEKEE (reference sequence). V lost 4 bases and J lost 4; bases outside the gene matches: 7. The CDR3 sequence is CASSRPGQEYEQYF. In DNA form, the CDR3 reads TGTGCCAGCAGCAGGCCGGGACAGGAGTACGAGCAGTACTTC.

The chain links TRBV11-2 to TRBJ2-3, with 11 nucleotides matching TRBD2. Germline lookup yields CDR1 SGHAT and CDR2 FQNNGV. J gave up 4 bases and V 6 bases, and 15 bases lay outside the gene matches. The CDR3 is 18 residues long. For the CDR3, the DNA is TGTGCCAGCAGTGCTAGACTAGCGGGAACTCTCGGCGCAGATACGCAGTATTTT. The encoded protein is CASSARLAGTLGADTQYF. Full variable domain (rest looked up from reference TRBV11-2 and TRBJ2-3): EAGVAQSPRYKIIEKRQSVAFWCNPISGHATLYWYQQILGQGPKLLIQFQNNGVVDDSQLPKDRFSAERLKGVDSTLKIQPAKLEDSAVYLCASSARLAGTLGADTQYFGPGTRLTVL.

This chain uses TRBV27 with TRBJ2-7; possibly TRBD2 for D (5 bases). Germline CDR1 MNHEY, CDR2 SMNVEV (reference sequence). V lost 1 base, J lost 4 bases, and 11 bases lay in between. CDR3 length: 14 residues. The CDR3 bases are TGTGCCAGCAGTTTATTTGCAGGAGGTTACGAGCAGTACTTC. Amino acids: CASSLFAGGYEQYF.

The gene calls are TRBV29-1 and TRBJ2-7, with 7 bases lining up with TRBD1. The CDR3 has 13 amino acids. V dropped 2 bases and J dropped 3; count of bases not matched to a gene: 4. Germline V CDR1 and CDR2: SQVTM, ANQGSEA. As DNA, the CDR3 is TGCAGCGTTGAATTCCCAGGGGGCTACGAGCAGTACTTC. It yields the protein CSVEFPGGYEQYF.